These 14 T cell receptor beta chains were sequenced from one sample in a study of vaccination effects on CD4 cells after COVID-19. Antigen-specific CD4+ T cells were first expanded with viral peptide pools by the ViraFEST assay and only then sequenced. On roughly day 9 of culture, CD4+ T cells were separated out. People in the vaccine group had not been infected with SARS-CoV-2 before, and their nucleocapsid antibodies were negative. Libraries were prepared by immunoSEQ multiplex PCR; TCRdb keeps only in-frame clonotypes and omits some of them. The sample lists about 27,000 clones; approximately 75% were seen once. Their target antigens are unknown. This sample comprised CD4+ T cells from PBMCs cultured with SARS-CoV-2 spike peptides, obtained before COVID-19 vaccination. The receptors here all came from a human donor who received a COVID-19 vaccine.

This chain uses TRBV18 with TRBJ1-3; 7 bases are a match to TRBD1. J lost 0 bases, V lost 4 bases, and 9 bases had no gene match. The germline CDR1 and CDR2 sequences are KGHSH and LQKENI. There are 17 residues in the CDR3. CDR3 sequence reads: CASSQTMGDSSGNTIYF. In nucleotides, the CDR3 is TGTGCCAGCTCACAGACCATGGGGGACAGCTCTGGAAACACCATATATTTT.

A few counts support this clone. The rearrangement uses TRBV3-1 (or the pseudogene TRBV3-2) and TRBJ1-6; 8 nucleotides line up with TRBD1. The ends lost 4 bases at V and 10 bases at J; junction bases unmatched: 6. This CDR3 spans 14 amino acids. Germline V lookup: CDR1 LGHDT, CDR2 YNNKEL (reference sequence). CDR3 coding DNA: TGTGCCAGCAGCCGGACAGGGCTTCGATCACCCCTCCACTTT. Translated: CASSRTGLRSPLHF.

The chain links TRBV4-1 to TRBJ2-7, with 11 bases lining up with TRBD2. The CDR3 contains 15 residues. CDR1 MGHRA and CDR2 YSYEKL come from the germline V gene. J gave up 6 bases and V 2 bases, and 6 bases lay outside the gene matches. This chain's CDR3 is CASSQNSGGAGEQYF. The CDR3 nucleotides read TGCGCCAGCAGCCAAAATAGCGGGGGGGCAGGCGAGCAGTACTTC.

This clone was seen a few times. CDR3 coding DNA: TGCGCCAGCAGCCTAACCAGCCCAGCCGGGACTAGTTCCTACGAGCAGTACTTC. The encoded protein is CASSLTSPAGTSSYEQYF. The chain combines TRBV5-1 with TRBJ2-7; 8 positions match TRBD2. Germline V lookup: CDR1 SGHRS, CDR2 YFSETQ. The CDR3 is 18 residues long. V trimming: 4 bases; J trimming: 1 base; junction bases outside the gene matches: 16.

This clone was detected only a few times. V and J are TRBV6-5 and TRBJ2-7; 7 nucleotides line up with TRBD2. Germline trimming cut 2 bases from V and 5 bases from J; bases unmatched to any gene: 12. CDR1 is MNHEY and CDR2 is SVGAGI in the germline V gene. The CDR3 runs 16 residues. CDR3 bases: TGTGCCAGCAGTTACAGTCCGAGCGGGATGAGTGACGAGCAGTACTTC. Translation gives CASSYSPSGMSDEQYF.

The chain couples TRBV11-2 to TRBJ2-1, with D perhaps TRBD2 (5 bases). Germline CDR1 SGHAT, CDR2 FQNNGV. The CDR3 is 13 residues long. The V gene lost 2 bases and the J gene lost 9 bases, with 11 bases spanning the gap. DNA of the CDR3: TGTGCCAGCAGCTTAACCCTAGCCGGTGAGCAGTTCTTC. Amino acid sequence: CASSLTLAGEQFF.

V gene TRBV5-1 combines with J gene TRBJ1-2; D is possibly TRBD1 (6 bases). The CDR3 extends over 14 amino acids. V was trimmed by 5 bases and J by 4 bases, leaving 15 bases between them. Looked up from germline, CDR1 is SGHRS and CDR2 is YFSETQ. In DNA, the CDR3 is TGCGCCAGCAGTCGACAGGAGACAGCCTATGGCTACACCTTC. It encodes CASSRQETAYGYTF.

This chain uses TRBV19 with TRBJ1-1, with D perhaps TRBD1 (5 bases). The CDR3 contains 14 residues. CDR1 and CDR2 (germline): LNHDA, SQIVND (reference sequence). The germline V and J ends were trimmed by 6 bases and 6 bases, with 17 bases remaining between them. The CDR3 DNA reads as TGTGCCAGTAGGCCCCAAGGGGACTTCGCTGAAGCTTTCTTT. Protein: CASRPQGDFAEAFF. Based on the CDR3 plus reference TRBV19 and TRBJ1-1, the full variable domain is DGGITQSPKYLFRKEGQNVTLSCEQNLNHDAMYWYRQDPGQGLRLIYYSQIVNDFQKGDIAEGYSVSREKKESFPLTVTSAQKNPTAFYLCASRPQGDFAEAFFGQGTRLTVV.

The chain combines TRBV11-1 with TRBJ2-7; 8 nucleotides match TRBD1. V shed 3 bases, J shed 0 bases, and the junction held 4 bases outside the gene matches. Germline CDR1 reads SGHAT; CDR2 reads FQDESV (reference sequence). The CDR3 sequence is 15 residues long. The CDR3 DNA reads as TGTGCCAGCAGCTTCCGGGACAGGAGCTCCTACGAGCAGTACTTC. Its translation: CASSFRDRSSYEQYF.

V gene TRBV7-9 combines with J gene TRBJ1-1; D gene unclear. Germline CDR1 SEHNR, CDR2 FQNEAQ (reference sequence). Trimming removed 5 bases at V and 8 bases at J, with 21 bases between. The CDR3 totals 15 residues. CDR3 in DNA: TGTGCCAGCAGCCCGGGAGCCCCCGGAGGTTTCGAAGCTTTCTTT. Translated, it gives CASSPGAPGGFEAFF.

The J gene is TRBJ2-7, the V gene TRBV27, with TRBD1 matching 7 bases. Per germline, CDR1 MNHEY and CDR2 SMNVEV (reference sequence). The CDR3 consists of 17 residues. J lost 2 bases, V lost 1 base, and 11 bases had no gene match. The CDR3 DNA reads as TGTGCCAGCAGTTTATTCGGCCGATTACAGGGGACCTACGAGCAGTACTTC. Protein sequence: CASSLFGRLQGTYEQYF.

CDR3 DNA: TGCGCCAGCGGGCGGGGTGCGGGAGGACCCTACAATGAGCAGTTCTTC. It yields the protein CASGRGAGGPYNEQFF. The chain employs TRBV5-1 and TRBJ2-1; 8 bases are shared with TRBD2. CDR1 SGHRS and CDR2 YFSETQ come from the germline V gene. V was clipped by 7 bases and J by 2 bases; unmatched bases: 11. The CDR3 sequence is 16 residues long.

The chain links TRBV2 to TRBJ2-5; D gene ambiguous. There are 13 residues in the CDR3. Germline V CDR1 and CDR2: SNHLY, FYNNEI. Trimming left V 7 bases short and J 7 bases short, with 16 bases between. CDR3 loop: CASNAEPRGTQYF. In DNA, the CDR3 is TGTGCCAGCAACGCCGAGCCAAGAGGGACCCAGTACTTC.

The rearrangement uses TRBV7-9 and TRBJ2-7; 8 positions match TRBD1. From germline, CDR1 is SEHNR and CDR2 FQNEAQ (reference sequence). This CDR3 has 13 residues. Trimming took 5 bases from V and 5 from J; bases not matched to a gene: 5. In nucleotides, the CDR3 is TGTGCCAGCAGCCAGGGGGCGCCCAACGAGCAGTACTTC. It is translated as CASSQGAPNEQYF.